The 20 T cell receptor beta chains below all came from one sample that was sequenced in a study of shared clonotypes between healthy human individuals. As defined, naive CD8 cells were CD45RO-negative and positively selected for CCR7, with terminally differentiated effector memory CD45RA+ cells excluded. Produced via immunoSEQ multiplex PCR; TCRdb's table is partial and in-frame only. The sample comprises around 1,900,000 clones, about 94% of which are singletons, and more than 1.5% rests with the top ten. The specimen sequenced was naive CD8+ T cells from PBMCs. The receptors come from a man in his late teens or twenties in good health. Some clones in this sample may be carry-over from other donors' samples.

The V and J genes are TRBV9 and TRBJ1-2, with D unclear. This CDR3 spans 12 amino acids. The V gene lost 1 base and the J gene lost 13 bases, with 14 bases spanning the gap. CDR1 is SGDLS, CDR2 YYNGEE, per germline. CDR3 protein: CASSVTGSSFTF. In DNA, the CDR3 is TGTGCCAGCAGCGTAACGGGGTCCTCTTTCACCTTC.

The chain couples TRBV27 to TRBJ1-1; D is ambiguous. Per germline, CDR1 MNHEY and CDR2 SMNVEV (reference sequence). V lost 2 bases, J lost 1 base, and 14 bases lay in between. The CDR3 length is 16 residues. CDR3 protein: CASSLGWNRGNTEAFF. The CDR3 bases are TGTGCCAGCAGTTTAGGGTGGAATCGGGGGAACACTGAAGCTTTCTTT.

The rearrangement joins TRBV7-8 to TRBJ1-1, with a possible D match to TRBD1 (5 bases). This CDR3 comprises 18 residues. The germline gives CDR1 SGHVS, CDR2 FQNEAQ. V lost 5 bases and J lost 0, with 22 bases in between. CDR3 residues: CASSATRGYTGMNTEAFF. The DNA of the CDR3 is TGTGCCAGCAGCGCCACAAGGGGATACACAGGAATGAACACTGAAGCTTTCTTT. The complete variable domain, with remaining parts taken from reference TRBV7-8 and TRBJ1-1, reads GAGVSQSPRYKVAKRGQDVALRCDPISGHVSLFWYQQALGQGPEFLTYFQNEAQLDKSGLPSDRFFAERPEGSVSTLKIQRTQQEDSAVYLCASSATRGYTGMNTEAFFGQGTRLTVV.

CDR3 DNA sequence: TGTGCCAGCAGCTCTGTAGGACCTACCGCCTACAATGAGCAGTTCTTC. Translated, it gives CASSSVGPTAYNEQFF. V and J are TRBV7-7 and TRBJ2-1; no clear D gene. This CDR3 contains 16 residues. CDR1 and CDR2 from the germline V gene are SSHAT and FNYEAQ (reference sequence). Trimming pared 4 bases from V and 2 bases from J, leaving 15 bases between.

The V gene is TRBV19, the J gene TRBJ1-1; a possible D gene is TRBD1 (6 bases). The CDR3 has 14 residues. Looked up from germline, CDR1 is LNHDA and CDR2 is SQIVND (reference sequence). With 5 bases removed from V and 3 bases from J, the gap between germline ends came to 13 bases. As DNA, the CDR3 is TGTGCCAGTAGTGGACTTTGGGGGCACACTGAAGCTTTCTTT. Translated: CASSGLWGHTEAFF.

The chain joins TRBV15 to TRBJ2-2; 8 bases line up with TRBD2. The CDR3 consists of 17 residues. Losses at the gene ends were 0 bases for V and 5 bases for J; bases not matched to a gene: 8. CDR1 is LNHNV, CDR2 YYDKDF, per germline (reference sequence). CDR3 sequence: CATSRDLAGGRTGELFF. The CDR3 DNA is TGTGCCACCAGCAGAGATCTGGCGGGAGGAAGAACCGGGGAGCTGTTTTTT.

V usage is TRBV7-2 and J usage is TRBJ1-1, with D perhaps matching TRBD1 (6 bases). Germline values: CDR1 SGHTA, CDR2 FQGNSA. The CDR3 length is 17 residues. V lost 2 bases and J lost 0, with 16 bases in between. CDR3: CASSLFGGLSMNTEAFF. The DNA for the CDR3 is TGTGCCAGCAGCTTATTTGGGGGCCTTTCCATGAACACTGAAGCTTTCTTT.

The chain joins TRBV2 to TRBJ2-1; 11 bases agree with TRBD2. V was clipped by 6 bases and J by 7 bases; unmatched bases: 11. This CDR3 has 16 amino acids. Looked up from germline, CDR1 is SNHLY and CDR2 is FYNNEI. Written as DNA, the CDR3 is TGTGCCAGCAGCCCTTTCCTAGCGGGAGGAACTAATGAGCAGTTCTTC. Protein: CASSPFLAGGTNEQFF.

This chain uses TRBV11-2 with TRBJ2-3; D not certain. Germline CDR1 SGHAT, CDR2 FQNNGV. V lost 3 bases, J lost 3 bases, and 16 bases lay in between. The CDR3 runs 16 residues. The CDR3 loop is CASSFSRQENTDTQYF. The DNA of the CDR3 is TGTGCCAGCAGCTTTAGTCGGCAGGAAAATACAGATACGCAGTATTTT.

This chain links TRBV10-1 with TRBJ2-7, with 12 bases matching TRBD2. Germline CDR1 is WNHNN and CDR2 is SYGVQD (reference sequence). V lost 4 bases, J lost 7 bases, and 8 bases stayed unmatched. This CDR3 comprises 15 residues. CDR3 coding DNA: TGCGCCAGCAGTGCGACCACGACTAGCGGGAGAGAGCAGTACTTC. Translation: CASSATTTSGREQYF.

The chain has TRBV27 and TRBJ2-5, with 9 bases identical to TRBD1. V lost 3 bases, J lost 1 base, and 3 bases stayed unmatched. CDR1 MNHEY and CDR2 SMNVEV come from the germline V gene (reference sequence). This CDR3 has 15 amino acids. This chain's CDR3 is CASSFGQGPQETQYF. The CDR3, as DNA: TGTGCCAGCAGTTTCGGACAGGGGCCCCAAGAGACCCAGTACTTC.

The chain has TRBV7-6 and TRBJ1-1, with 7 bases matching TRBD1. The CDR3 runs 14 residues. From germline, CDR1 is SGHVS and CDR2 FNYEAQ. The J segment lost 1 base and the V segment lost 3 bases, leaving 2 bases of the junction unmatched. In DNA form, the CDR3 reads TGTGCCAGCAGCTTGGGACAGACGAACACTGAAGCTTTCTTT. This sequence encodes CASSLGQTNTEAFF.

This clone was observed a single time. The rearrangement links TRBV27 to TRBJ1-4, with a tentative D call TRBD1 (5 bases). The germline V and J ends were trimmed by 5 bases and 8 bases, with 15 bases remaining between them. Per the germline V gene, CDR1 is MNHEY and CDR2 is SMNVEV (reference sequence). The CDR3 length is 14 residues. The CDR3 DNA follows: TGTGCCAGCAGTAGGCAGGGCTTGAACGAAAAACTGTTTTTT. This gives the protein CASSRQGLNEKLFF.

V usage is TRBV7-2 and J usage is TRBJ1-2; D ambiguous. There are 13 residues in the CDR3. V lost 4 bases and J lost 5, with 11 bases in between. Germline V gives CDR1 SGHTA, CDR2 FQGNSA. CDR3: CASSSRLDYGYTF. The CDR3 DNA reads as TGTGCCAGCAGCTCCCGACTCGATTATGGCTACACCTTC.

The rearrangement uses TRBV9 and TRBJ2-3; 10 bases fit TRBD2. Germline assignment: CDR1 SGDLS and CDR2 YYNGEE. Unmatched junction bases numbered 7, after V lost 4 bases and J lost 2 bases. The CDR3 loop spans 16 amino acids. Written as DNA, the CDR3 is TGTGCCAGCAGCTCACAAAGCGGGAGGGACACAGATACGCAGTATTTT. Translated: CASSSQSGRDTDTQYF.

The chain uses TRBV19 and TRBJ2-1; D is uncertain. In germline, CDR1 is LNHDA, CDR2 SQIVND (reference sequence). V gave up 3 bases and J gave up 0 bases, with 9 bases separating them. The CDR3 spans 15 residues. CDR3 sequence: CASSISSRSYNEQFF. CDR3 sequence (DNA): TGTGCCAGTAGTATTAGCAGCCGCTCCTACAATGAGCAGTTCTTC.

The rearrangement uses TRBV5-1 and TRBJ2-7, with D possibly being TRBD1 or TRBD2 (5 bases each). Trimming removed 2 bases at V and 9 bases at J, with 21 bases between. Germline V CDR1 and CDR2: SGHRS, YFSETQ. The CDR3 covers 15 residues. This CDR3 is CASSFRGTDPNGQYF. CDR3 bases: TGCGCCAGCAGCTTTCGTGGGACGGACCCTAACGGGCAGTACTTC.

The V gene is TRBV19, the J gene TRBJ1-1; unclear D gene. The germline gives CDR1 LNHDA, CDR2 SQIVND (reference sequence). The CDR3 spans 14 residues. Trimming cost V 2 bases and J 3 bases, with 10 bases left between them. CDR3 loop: CASSIRAGDTEAFF. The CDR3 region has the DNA TGTGCCAGTAGTATACGGGCAGGAGACACTGAAGCTTTCTTT.

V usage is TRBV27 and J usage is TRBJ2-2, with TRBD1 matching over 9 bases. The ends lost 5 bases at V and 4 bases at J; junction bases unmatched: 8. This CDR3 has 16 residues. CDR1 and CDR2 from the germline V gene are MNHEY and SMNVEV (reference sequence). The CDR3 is CASSPSGQGVTGELFF. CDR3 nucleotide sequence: TGTGCCAGCAGTCCGTCGGGACAGGGCGTCACCGGGGAGCTGTTTTTT.

CDR3 protein: CASSPRTGHEQYF. CDR3 bases: TGCGCCAGCAGCCCCCGGACTGGCCACGAGCAGTACTTC. V and J are TRBV4-3 and TRBJ2-7; a possible D gene is TRBD2 (5 bases). Deletions cut 4 bases from V and 5 bases from J, with 12 bases between. The CDR3 extends over 13 amino acids. Germline-derived CDR1 and CDR2 are LGHNA and YSLEER.